This entry concerns a single T cell receptor (beta chain). The target antigen is unknown. Repertoires were generated with immunoSEQ multiplex PCR, while TCRdb's copy carries only in-frame clones and drops some. Here the sample spans fewer than 250,000 clones, over 65% being singletons. This sample is part of a study of cytomegalovirus exposure and HLA in healthy donors. Regarding the study as a whole: Accounts indicate the classifier identified cytomegalovirus status with strong specificity and sensitivity.

Germline lookup yields CDR1 SQVTM and CDR2 ANQGSEA. The CDR3 covers 13 residues. V dropped 0 bases and J dropped 5 bases, with 10 bases sitting between them. What was sequenced was PBMCs. The chain uses TRBV29-1 and TRBJ2-5; D perhaps matches TRBD2 (5 bases). The source of this sequence is a woman between 18 and 29 years old in good health and CMV-seronegative. The CDR3 DNA sequence: TGCAGCGTTGAAGATTCGGGGTGGGAGACCCAGTACTTC. Its protein product is CSVEDSGWETQYF.